This paragraph reports one T cell receptor (beta chain). Its target is not known. The sequenced fragment ends 3 residues before the CDR3 boundary, so the rest is inferred from the germline J gene. immunoSEQ multiplex PCR used an average of roughly 1,100 ng genomic DNA. Repertoires were generated with immunoSEQ multiplex PCR, while TCRdb's copy carries only in-frame clones and drops some. In all, the sample yields fewer than 40,000 clones. There are 16 residues in the CDR3. The germline V gene has CDR1 KGHSH and CDR2 LQKENI. J lost 1 base, V lost 3 bases, and 5 bases had no gene match. This specimen comes from a study of T cells in women clearing cervical HPV infection. General study findings and limits: CIN3+ cases had significantly higher TCR repertoire richness than controls, but evenness did not differ. Each sample's T-cell count was unknown, possibly confounding richness.

The chain is built from TRBV18 and TRBJ2-3, with 9 bases fitting TRBD1. This sequence originates from a woman between 18 and 70 years old with a cervical HPV16 infection that either progressed to CIN3+ or cleared (not recorded which). Sequenced input: blood buffy coat. Here the CDR3 reads CASSPGQGMGTDTQYF. Incomplete CDR3 DNA: TGTGCCAGCTCACCTGGACAGGGGATGGGCACAGATACG. The full variable domain, with the rest looked up from reference TRBV18 and TRBJ2-3, is NAGVMQNPRHLVRRRGQEARLRCSPMKGHSHVYWYRQLPEEGLKFMVYLQKENIIDESGMPKERFSAEFPKEGPSILRIQQVVRGDSAAYFCASSPGQGMGTDTQYFGPGTRLTVL.